The clone carrying this T cell receptor (beta chain) was seen a few times. Its antigen is not identified. TCR beta libraries were built with iRepertoire HTBI primers and Arm-PCR of CDR3 regions. TCRdb fed the multiplex PCR reads into MiXCR, producing one record per CDR3 protein. This sample has some 350,000 distinct CDR3 sequences; roughly 17% occur once, and the top ten carry 20% to 25%. The data were taken from a study of regulatory T cells in long-lasting Graves disease. Described time point: newly diagnosed GD, antithyroid drugs for less than 3 months. The TCR library was prepared using RNA isolated from PBMCs. Graves' disease diagnosis was established per American Thyroid Association guidelines. Study-level results: Persistent Graves' disease cases displayed lower TCR diversity than newly diagnosed ones.

The same sample was also used in a study of T cells in Graves' hyperthyroidism and ophthalmopathy.

This clonotype was sampled from a woman aged 18-29 years with Graves disease. Sequencing used peripheral blood mononuclear cells (PBMCs), obtained at new diagnosis, from a patient treated with antithyroid drugs.

The CDR3 DNA reads as TGCGCCAGCAGCTTGAGGGCGAGGATCAACACTGAAGCTTTCTTT. Its translation: CASSLRARINTEAFF. This chain uses TRBV5-1 with TRBJ1-1; D is unresolved. Trimming removed 1 base from V and 2 bases from J, with 12 bases in between. The CDR3 runs to 15 residues. Germline V lookup: CDR1 SGHRS, CDR2 YFSETQ.